This paragraph reports one T cell receptor beta chain. Categorization into cohorts depended on clinical history that participants reported. Symptom resolution, clearance, or two negative PCRs marked donors in Cohort 3 as recovered. In germline, CDR1 is MGHRA, CDR2 YSYEKL. The V and J ends lost 2 bases and 4 bases, in that order; junction bases with no gene match: 7. CDR3 length: 17 amino acids. Assay: immunoSEQ multiplex PCR; the TCRdb copy retains only in-frame clones and omits some. The sample comprises fewer than 350,000 clones, roughly 89% of which are singletons, and 5.2% rests with the top ten. The sample is drawn from a study of blood T cell repertoires in COVID-19. Study at large: The analysed material was cDNA or gDNA that came from T cells, B-cell-depleted T cells, or PBMCs.

The sequenced sample was PBMCs or T cells enriched from blood (not recorded which). The receptor was derived from a man aged 55 to 70 who had recovered from COVID-19. V gene TRBV4-1 combines with J gene TRBJ2-1, with 11 bases fitting TRBD2. The CDR3 DNA sequence: TGCGCCAGCAGCCAAAAACTAGCGGGAGAAGGGTACAATGAGCAGTTCTTC. As protein: CASSQKLAGEGYNEQFF.